This T cell receptor beta chain appears in the sequencing data of a study of PD-1 blockade in mismatch repair-deficient tumors. Looking at the study overall: Patients had eleven to twelve mismatch repair-deficient cancer types, all previously treated and progressing.

Note on this clone: Its target is not known.

Trimming took off 3 bases at V and 7 bases at J, with 24 bases between the two ends. This CDR3 comprises 17 residues. The germline V gene has CDR1 LGHNA and CDR2 YSLEER. PCR or immunohistochemistry showed mismatch repair deficiency in every enrolled patient. Three pembrolizumab responders had their TCRs sequenced. Overall study findings and caveats: Tumor-resident clones, often undetectable pretreatment in blood, expanded then contracted after pembrolizumab.

TCRdb's copy holds only in-frame clones and misses some; the assay was immunoSEQ multiplex PCR. The sample shows approximately 25,000 clones, more than 80% of them seen only once. The source of this sequence is an adult with mismatch repair-deficient cancer. The material was peripheral blood, obtained 12 weeks after starting pembrolizumab. The rearrangement uses TRBV4-3 and TRBJ2-5, with D unresolved. Here the CDR3 DNA reads TGCGCCAGCAGCCATGAGATAGGGCGACGGTGCCTCTTGACCCAGTACTTC. Its protein product is CASSHEIGRRCLLTQYF.